This is a list of T cell receptor beta chains from one sample in a study of graft-versus-host responses after intestinal transplantation. Only in-frame clones appear in the TCRdb table, and some are missing; sequencing was by immunoSEQ multiplex PCR. The data contain approximately 9,100 clones, around a third of them singletons. The specimen comprised alloreactive CD8+ T cells from a mixed lymphocyte reaction culture, sampled before transplantation. Source of these receptors: a human patient who was an organ donor for intestinal transplantation. CDR3s include the opening cysteine and the closing phenylalanine or tryptophan. D genes are given only for firm matches. For some rows the clone size is stated as once, few or many, or as a class when expanded; others skip it.

>TRBV11-2|TRBJ1-1|few|NA
CASSLGVGKPEAFF
TGTGCCAGCAGCTTGGGAGTAGGTAAACCTGAAGCTTTCTTT
>TRBV11-2|TRBJ2-3|NA|NA
CASSSWAGRTDTQYF
TGTGCCAGCAGCTCCTGGGCGGGCCGCACAGATACGCAGTATTTT
>TRBV19|TRBJ2-3|few|NA
CASSGLSGDTQYF
TGTGCCAGTAGTGGGTTATCAGGTGATACGCAGTATTTT
>TRBV5-4|TRBJ2-7|NA|TRBD2
CASSFWGASGGAGEQYF
TGTGCCAGCAGCTTCTGGGGGGCTAGCGGGGGGGCAGGGGAGCAGTACTTC
>TRBV5-4|TRBJ1-6|few|NA
CASQGIDSPLHF
TGTGCCAGCCAGGGTATAGATTCACCCCTCCACTTT
>TRBV7-8|TRBJ2-5|NA|NA
CASSFITGRTETQYF
TGTGCCAGCAGCTTTATAACGGGGAGGACGGAGACCCAGTACTTC
>TRBV29-1|TRBJ2-7|medium-sized|TRBD1
CSVLTGEGYEQYF
TGCAGCGTTTTGACAGGGGAAGGCTACGAGCAGTACTTC
>TRBV7-9|TRBJ2-3|NA|NA
CASSPRGLKADTQYF
TGTGCCAGCAGCCCGAGGGGGTTGAAGGCAGATACGCAGTATTTT
>TRBV23-1|TRBJ1-5|few|TRBD1
CASRPQGAEGQPQHF
TGCGCCAGCAGACCACAGGGGGCGGAGGGTCAGCCCCAGCATTTT
>TRBV10-3|TRBJ2-3|NA|NA
CASSEGRDTDTQYF
TGTGCCAGCAGTGAAGGGCGGGACACAGATACGCAGTATTTT
>TRBV11-3|TRBJ2-2|few|TRBD2
CASSLGGGSNTGELFF
TGTGCCAGCAGCTTAGGGGGGGGGAGCAACACCGGGGAGCTGTTTTTT
>TRBV25-1|TRBJ2-1|medium-sized|NA
CASSEASEVDEQFF
TGTGCCAGCAGTGAGGCTAGCGAGGTCGATGAGCAGTTCTTC
>TRBV9|TRBJ1-6|NA|NA
CASSVDRDTSYNSPLHF
TGTGCCAGCAGCGTTGACCGGGACACCTCCTATAATTCACCCCTCCACTTT
>TRBV15|TRBJ2-5|NA|NA
CATRARAQETQYF
TGTGCCACGCGGGCGCGCGCGCAAGAGACCCAGTACTTC
>TRBV27|TRBJ2-7|NA|TRBD1
CASSRSPGTGTREQYF
TGTGCCAGCAGTCGAAGCCCCGGGACAGGGACGAGGGAGCAGTACTTC
>TRBV27|TRBJ2-3|few|TRBD2
CASTPVGGSTDTQYF
TGTGCCAGCACCCCAGTGGGGGGGAGCACAGATACGCAGTATTTT
>TRBV7-9|TRBJ1-2|once|NA
CASSLDRENGYTF
TGTGCCAGCAGCTTAGACAGGGAGAATGGCTACACCTTC